A selection of T cell receptor beta chains follows, all from one sample in a study of T cell repertoires in cytomegalovirus infection. These TCRs are of unknown antigen specificity. TCRdb re-called the reads through MiXCR, storing one row per CDR3 protein. The data hold 55,000 to 85,000 distinct CDR3 sequences, with around 20% observed a single time. Sequences were derived from CD8+ T cells from cultured PBMCs, sampled from culture after CMV antigen stimulation. These receptors all come from a human donor in good health (CMV status not recorded). Some clones in this sample may be carry-over from other donors' samples. The CDR3 runs from the conserved cysteine through the conserved F or W. A D gene is named only where the DNA matches it firmly. Size values are once, few and many counts, or a class for expanded clones, and some rows have none.

j_call	v_call	clone_size	d_call	cdr3_nt	cdr3_aa
TRBJ2-3	TRBV29-1	few	TRBD2	TGCAGCGTTGCCAGCGGGGGATACACAGATACGCAGTATTTT	CSVASGGYTDTQYF
TRBJ2-6	TRBV7-3	few	TRBD1	TGTGCCAGCAGCTCCCCCCCCCGGACAGGGGGCCGGGGGGCCAACGTCCTGACTTTC	CASSSPPRTGGRGANVLTF
TRBJ2-3	TRBV12-5	.	TRBD1	TGTGCTAGTGGTTTGGTACTGGATGGGGTCGTTGGGACAGGGTCCGATACGCAGTATTTT	CASGLVLDGVVGTGSDTQYF
TRBJ1-1	TRBV4-1	many	.	TGCGCCAGCGTACAGGTCCCGGGGACTGAAGCTTTCTTT	CASVQVPGTEAFF
TRBJ1-6	TRBV11-2	.	.	TGTGCCAGCAGCTTAGGGCAGGGAGTATCACCCCTCCACTTT	CASSLGQGVSPLHF
TRBJ1-5	TRBV6-1	.	.	TGTGCCAGCAGTGAAGCGGTGGGGGTGAGCAATCAGCCCCAGCATTTT	CASSEAVGVSNQPQHF
TRBJ1-2	TRBV7-6	few	.	TGTGCCAGCAGCAGCGCGACACAGAACCTTAACGACACCTTC	CASSSATQNLNDTF
TRBJ1-1	TRBV4-1	few	.	TGCGCCAGCAGCCAAGATAGTTGGGCTTTCTTT	CASSQDSWAFF
TRBJ1-2	TRBV7-9	.	TRBD1	TGTGCCAGCAGCCTACCCGCCGGGACAGGGGACGATGGCTACACCTTC	CASSLPAGTGDDGYTF
TRBJ1-2	TRBV7-2	.	TRBD1	TGTGCCAGCAGCTTAGTAACGTCCCTAGGGGGCCATGGCTACACCTTC	CASSLVTSLGGHGYTF
TRBJ2-1	TRBV6-6	.	TRBD2	TGTGCCAGCAGTTCGCGCGGGGGGGCCTTAAATGAGCAGTTCTTC	CASSSRGGALNEQFF
TRBJ1-1	TRBV6-1	.	.	TGTGCCAGCAGTGAAGCGAGTCCGGGACACCTAAACACTGAAGCTTTCTTT	CASSEASPGHLNTEAFF
TRBJ2-3	TRBV19	.	TRBD2	TGTGCCAGTAGTATTAGCGGGGGCAAGGATACGCAGTATTTT	CASSISGGKDTQYF
TRBJ1-2	TRBV7-2	few	.	TGTGCCAGCAGCGGACGGGGAGCTGGGGGCTACACCTTC	CASSGRGAGGYTF
TRBJ2-7	TRBV7-2	.	.	TGTGCCAGCAGCTTAGCTTATCCGGACGAGCAGTACTTC	CASSLAYPDEQYF
TRBJ2-7	TRBV4-1	.	.	TGCGCCAGCAGCCCCGTTGGGGGCGCGACCTACGAGCAGTACTTC	CASSPVGGATYEQYF
TRBJ2-7	TRBV19	.	.	TGTGCCAGTAGTTGGTCTGTTGACACCTCCTACGAGCAGTACTTC	CASSWSVDTSYEQYF
TRBJ1-4	TRBV28	few	TRBD1	TGTGCCAGCAGCCGCCGGGACAGACTTAATGAAAAACTGTTTTTT	CASSRRDRLNEKLFF
TRBJ2-5	TRBV4-1	.	.	TGCGCCAGCAGCCAAGATGGAAAGACCCAGTACTTC	CASSQDGKTQYF
TRBJ1-4	TRBV28	.	.	TGTGCCAGCAGTTTGGGGCCCGGACAGAACTTTAAAGAAAAACTGTTTTTT	CASSLGPGQNFKEKLFF
TRBJ2-7	TRBV12-3/TRBV12-4	.	TRBD1	TGTGCCAGCAGTACGACCGGGACAGGGGCCTACGGTCGCTACGAGCAGTACTTC	CASSTTGTGAYGRYEQYF
TRBJ1-1	TRBV27	.	.	TGTGCCAGCACCCGACAGTCAAACACTGAAGCTTTCTTT	CASTRQSNTEAFF
TRBJ2-7	TRBV10-3	few	TRBD1	TGTGCCATCAGTGCGGACAGGGGAAACGAGCAGTACTTC	CAISADRGNEQYF
TRBJ1-6	TRBV19	.	TRBD1	TGTGCCAGTAGTACACGGGACAGCCCTAATTCACCCCTCCACTTT	CASSTRDSPNSPLHF
TRBJ1-4	TRBV11-2	.	TRBD1	TGTGCCAGCAGCCCACGGACAGGAACTAATGAAAAACTGTTTTTT	CASSPRTGTNEKLFF
TRBJ1-6	TRBV5-6	few	.	TGTGCCAGCAGCTTGGTTTCCTCTTCATCACCCCTCCACTTT	CASSLVSSSSPLHF
TRBJ1-1	TRBV27	.	.	TGTGCCAGCAGTCCAGGGTTCCTGAACACTGAAGCTTTCTTT	CASSPGFLNTEAFF